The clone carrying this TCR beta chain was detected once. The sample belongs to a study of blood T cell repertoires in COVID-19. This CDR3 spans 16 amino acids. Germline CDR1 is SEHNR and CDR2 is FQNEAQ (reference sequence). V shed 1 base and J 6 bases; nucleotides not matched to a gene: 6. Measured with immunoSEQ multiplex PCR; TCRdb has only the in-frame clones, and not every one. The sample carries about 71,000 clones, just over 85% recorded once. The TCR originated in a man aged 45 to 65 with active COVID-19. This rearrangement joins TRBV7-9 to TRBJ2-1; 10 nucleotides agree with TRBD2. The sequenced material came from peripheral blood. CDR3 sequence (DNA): TGTGCCAGCAGCTTAGGGACTAGCGGACGAATCAATGAGCAGTTCTTC. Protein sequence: CASSLGTSGRINEQFF.